The 4 T cell receptor beta chains below were found in one sample sequenced in a study of T-cell memory formation after mild COVID-19. TCRdb fed the 5' RACE reads into MiXCR, producing one record per CDR3 protein. The sample holds under 250,000 distinct CDR3 sequences, roughly 10% seen once. Material: PBMCs or a T cell subset sorted from them (not recorded which). The receptors were gathered from a man between 18 and 29 years old who had mild COVID-19 (a few samples of this study predate the infection). Cell type and time point are not known.

This clonotype has a handful of counts. The chain is built from TRBV5-1 and TRBJ2-2, with 7 bases lining up with TRBD1. J was trimmed by 3 bases and V by 4 bases; bases with no gene match: 6. The V gene's germline CDR1 is SGHRS and CDR2 YFSETQ. The CDR3 is 15 residues long. CDR3 amino acids: CASSTGDTYTGELFF. CDR3 sequence (DNA): TGCGCCAGCAGCACAGGGGACACCTACACCGGGGAGCTGTTTTTT.

The chain has TRBV9 and TRBJ2-2; D is perhaps TRBD1 (6 bases). This CDR3 region has 15 residues. Trimming took off 5 bases at V and 5 bases at J, with 16 bases between the two ends. Germline V gene data show CDR1 as SGDLS and CDR2 as YYNGEE. CDR3 DNA: TGTGCCAGCAGAAGTTCAGGGGTGGGGACCGGGGAGCTGTTTTTT. Its translation is CASRSSGVGTGELFF.

The rearrangement links TRBV7-9 to TRBJ2-1; perhaps TRBD1 as D (5 bases). The DNA matches TRBJ2-7 better at its end, which makes the J call doubtful. Germline V lookup: CDR1 SEHNR, CDR2 FQNEAQ (reference sequence). The CDR3 loop spans 13 amino acids. The CDR3 DNA reads TGTGCCAGCAGCTTAGGGGGCGAGAGGGAGCAGTACTTC. Translated: CASSLGGEREQYF.

This clonotype has a count of ten or more. V usage is TRBV15 and J usage is TRBJ1-2; D gene unclear. Germline V gene lookup returns CDR1 LNHNV and CDR2 YYDKDF (reference sequence). The V and J ends lost 1 base and 1 base respectively, with 7 bases between them. This CDR3 has 14 amino acids. The CDR3, as DNA: TGTGCCACCAGCAGAGCCGGCTTTAACTATGGCTACACCTTC. This encodes CATSRAGFNYGYTF.